This T cell receptor beta chain was captured by sequencing in a study of T cells expressing NK-cell markers. Study background: Each TCR beta repertoire originated in sorted T cells that were CD3+CD56+NKG2C+, CD3+CD56+NKG2C- or CD3+CD56-NKG2C+. HCMV seropositivity characterized most of the eight sequenced donors, and seronegativity one.

Germline assignment: CDR1 MDHEN and CDR2 SYDVKM. CDR3 size: 16 residues. Study-wide findings and caveats: Leadership of the CD3+CD56-NKG2C+ fraction also belonged to these clonotypes in several donors.

As concerns this clonotype: Its antigen is not identified.

Scientists made TCR beta cDNA using 5'RACE template switching with UMIs. TCRdb re-called the 5' RACE reads and shows each CDR3 protein once, DNA omitted. The sample table sets out about 160,000 distinct CDR3 sequences. The TCR was taken from a man between 18 and 69 years old in good health. Sequenced input: blood T cells: a sorted CD56 or NKG2C T cell subset, CD4+ or CD8+ T cells, or bulk PBMC T cells (not recorded which). The chain combines TRBV28 with TRBJ2-1; the D call from TCRdb, TRBD2, cannot be confirmed without DNA. CDR3 loop: CASSDTSGGADNEQFF.